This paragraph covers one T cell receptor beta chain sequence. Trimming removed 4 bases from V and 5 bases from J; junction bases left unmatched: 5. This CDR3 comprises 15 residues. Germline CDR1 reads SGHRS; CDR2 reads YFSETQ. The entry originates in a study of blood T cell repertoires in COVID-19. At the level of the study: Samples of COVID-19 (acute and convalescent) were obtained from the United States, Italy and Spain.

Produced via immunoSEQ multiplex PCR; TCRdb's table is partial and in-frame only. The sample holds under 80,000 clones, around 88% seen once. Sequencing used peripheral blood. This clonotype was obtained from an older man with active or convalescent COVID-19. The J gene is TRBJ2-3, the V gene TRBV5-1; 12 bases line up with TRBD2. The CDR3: CASSTTSGSQDTQYF. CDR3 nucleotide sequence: TGCGCCAGCAGCACGACTAGCGGGAGTCAAGATACGCAGTATTTT.